This T cell receptor (beta chain) was sequenced in a study of technical replicates of blood from a handful of donors. Germline V gene data show CDR1 as MGHRA and CDR2 as YSYEKL. The J segment lost 3 bases and the V segment lost 2 bases, leaving 5 bases of the junction unmatched. This CDR3 spans 15 amino acids. The table came from immunoSEQ multiplex PCR; TCRdb's copy has only in-frame clones and leaves some out. In the table there are about 100,000 clones, nearly 97% of which are singletons. Source material: T cells isolated from PBMCs. This sequence joins TRBV4-1 and TRBJ1-2; 8 nucleotides line up with TRBD1. The clonotype was recovered from a human donor in good health. The CDR3 is CASSQQTGVHYGYTF. The CDR3 bases are TGCGCCAGCAGCCAACAGACAGGGGTTCACTATGGCTACACCTTC.